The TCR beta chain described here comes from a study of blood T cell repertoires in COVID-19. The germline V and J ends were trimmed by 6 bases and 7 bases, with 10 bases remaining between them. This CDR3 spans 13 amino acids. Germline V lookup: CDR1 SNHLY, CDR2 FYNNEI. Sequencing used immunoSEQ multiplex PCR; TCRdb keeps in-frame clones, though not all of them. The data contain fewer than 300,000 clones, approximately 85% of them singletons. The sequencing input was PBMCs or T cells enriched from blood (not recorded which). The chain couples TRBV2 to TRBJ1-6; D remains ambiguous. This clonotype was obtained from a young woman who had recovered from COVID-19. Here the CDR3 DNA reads TGTGCCAGCAGCGCCCGGTGGAATTCACCCCTCCACTTT. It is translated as CASSARWNSPLHF. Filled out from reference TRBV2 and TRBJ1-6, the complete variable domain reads EPEVTQTPSHQVTQMGQEVILRCVPISNHLYFYWYRQILGQKVEFLVSFYNNEISEKSEIFDDQFSVERPDGSNFTLKIRSTKLEDSAMYFCASSARWNSPLHFGNGTRLTVT.